A single sample gave rise to the 15 T cell receptor beta chains below, sequenced in a study of cytomegalovirus exposure and HLA in healthy donors. With 60 Vbeta and 13 Jbeta primers, the PCR was carried out. Method: immunoSEQ multiplex PCR; TCRdb's copy keeps in-frame clones and lacks some. Of tens of thousands of clones in the sample, less than 80% were seen once. The sample consisted of PBMCs. The receptors originated from a woman in her fifties or sixties in good health and CMV-seropositive.

V is TRBV27 and J is TRBJ2-5; TRBD1 is a possible D gene (5 bases). Trimming shortened V by 7 bases and J by 4 bases, and 10 bases separated the two germline ends. This CDR3 spans 12 amino acids. Per germline, CDR1 MNHEY and CDR2 SMNVEV (reference sequence). CDR3 protein: CASKGWAETQYF. CDR3 DNA sequence: TGTGCCAGCAAGGGGTGGGCAGAGACCCAGTACTTC.

This chain links TRBV4-1 with TRBJ2-5; D possibly corresponds to TRBD1 (6 bases). The germline V gene has CDR1 MGHRA and CDR2 YSYEKL. V gave up 0 bases and J gave up 2 bases, with 10 bases separating them. The CDR3 extends over 15 amino acids. The CDR3: CASSQDGQGQETQYF. The CDR3 nucleotides read TGCGCCAGCAGCCAAGACGGGCAGGGGCAAGAGACCCAGTACTTC.

This clone was counted once. The genes are TRBV7-2 and TRBJ1-4; D unresolved. The V gene lost 4 bases and the J gene lost 0 bases, with 6 bases spanning the gap. The CDR3 totals 14 residues. Germline assignment: CDR1 SGHTA and CDR2 FQGNSA. CDR3 DNA: TGTGCCAGCAGCTCTAGAGCAACTAATGAAAAACTGTTTTTT. Residues: CASSSRATNEKLFF.

Of note for this clone: One junction end does not reproduce the germline sequence, and a read error may be involved. The chain has TRBV10-3 and TRBJ2-7, with D maybe TRBD2 (7 bases). Germline CDR1 is ENHRY and CDR2 is SYGVKD. This CDR3 is 13 amino acids long. This chain's CDR3 is CATSRGAPFEQYF. The CDR3 DNA follows: TGTGCCACCAGTCGGGGGGCCCCTTTTGAGCAGTACTTC.

The chain couples TRBV6-6 to TRBJ1-5; D is undetermined. Trimming pared 4 bases from V and 3 bases from J, leaving 16 bases between. Germline V gene lookup returns CDR1 MNHNY and CDR2 SVGAGI (reference sequence). This CDR3 has 16 residues. The chain's CDR3 is CASSSPEGSNNQPQHF. The DNA for the CDR3 is TGTGCCAGCAGTTCCCCGGAGGGCAGTAACAATCAGCCCCAGCATTTT.

This clone occurred a few times. The chain employs TRBV6-1 and TRBJ2-2, with D possibly TRBD2 on 5 matching bases. Germline V CDR1 and CDR2: MNHNS, SASEGT. The V end was cut by 7 bases, the J end by 9 bases, with 15 bases between. The CDR3 is 13 residues long. Here the CDR3 reads CASIIFGERELFF. CDR3 bases: TGTGCCAGCATAATCTTTGGGGAGCGGGAGCTGTTTTTT.

This rearrangement joins TRBV2 to TRBJ2-5, with unresolved D. Germline V gene data show CDR1 as SNHLY and CDR2 as FYNNEI. Trimming shortened V by 1 base and J by 1 base, and 10 bases separated the two germline ends. The CDR3 extends over 15 amino acids. The DNA for the CDR3 is TGTGCCAGCAGTGAAGAACGGAGCTTCCAAGAGACCCAGTACTTC. This encodes CASSEERSFQETQYF.

V gene TRBV6-1 combines with J gene TRBJ1-4, with a possible D match to TRBD1 (6 bases). V lost 6 bases, J lost 3 bases, and 11 bases lay in between. The germline gives CDR1 MNHNS, CDR2 SASEGT. The CDR3 is 14 residues long. In nucleotides, the CDR3 is TGTGCCAGCAGCGACGGGGGGCCTAATGAAAAACTGTTTTTT. Translating gives CASSDGGPNEKLFF.

V and J are TRBV21-1 and TRBJ1-2; the table names TRBD1, a call not compared with the DNA. TRBV21-1 is deemed a pseudogene. CDR3 length: 16 amino acids. The CDR3 nucleotides read TGTGCCAGCAGCTTTCCCGGGACAGGGGGCGGCTATGGCTACACCTTC. It specifies CASSFPGTGGGYGYTF.

The V and J genes are TRBV27 and TRBJ2-7; 7 positions agree with TRBD1. Looked up from germline, CDR1 is MNHEY and CDR2 is SMNVEV (reference sequence). The CDR3 is 13 residues long. With 5 bases clipped from V and 3 bases from J, the junction kept 4 bases outside the gene matches. The CDR3 bases are TGTGCCAGCAGTCTAGGGACAGTCTACGAGCAGTACTTC. It is translated as CASSLGTVYEQYF.

The J gene is TRBJ1-6, the V gene TRBV27; D unclear. The CDR3 totals 16 residues. Trimming shortened V by 4 bases and J by 7 bases, and 17 bases separated the two germline ends. CDR1 is MNHEY, CDR2 SMNVEV, per germline (reference sequence). Here the CDR3 reads CASSSLSGLFNSPLHF. Written as DNA, the CDR3 is TGTGCCAGCAGTTCCCTTTCGGGATTGTTCAATTCACCCCTCCACTTT.

This rearrangement joins TRBV4-1 to TRBJ2-3; 9 bases align to TRBD1. Trimming removed 1 base from V and 11 bases from J; junction bases left unmatched: 4. Germline assignment: CDR1 MGHRA and CDR2 YSYEKL. The CDR3 consists of 13 residues. The CDR3 is CASSQGGTGLQYF. CDR3 DNA sequence: TGCGCCAGCAGCCAAGGGGGGACAGGGCTGCAGTATTTT.

The V call is TRBV6-1, the J call TRBJ1-2, with D tentatively TRBD1 (5 bases). CDR3 size: 14 residues. Germline lookup yields CDR1 MNHNS and CDR2 SASEGT. With 4 bases removed from V and 4 bases from J, the gap between germline ends came to 13 bases. The CDR3 DNA sequence: TGTGCCAGCAGTGTTGACAGAGCCCTCTATGGCTACACCTTC. The encoded protein is CASSVDRALYGYTF.

In this sample, this clone turned up once. The V call is TRBV6-1, the J call TRBJ1-1; tentative D call: TRBD1 (5 bases). Germline V gene data show CDR1 as MNHNS and CDR2 as SASEGT. CDR3 size: 13 residues. The V and J ends lost 11 bases and 3 bases respectively, with 16 bases between them. The CDR3, as DNA: TGTGCCCTTAGGAGGGGTTTGGACACTGAAGCTTTCTTT. This translates into CALRRGLDTEAFF.

In its sample, this clone was seen a few times. The DNA for the CDR3 is TGCGCCAGCAGCTTGGCCGGGACAGGGGGTAGATCTAACTATGGCTACACCTTC. As protein: CASSLAGTGGRSNYGYTF. The chain links TRBV5-1 to TRBJ1-2; 11 bases map to TRBD1. CDR1 is SGHRS and CDR2 is YFSETQ in the germline V gene. Trimming took 0 bases from V and 0 from J; bases not matched to a gene: 7. This CDR3 contains 18 residues.